The T cell receptor beta chain described here comes from a study of CD8 T cells in ankylosing spondylitis. Of note for this clonotype: The antigen remains unidentified.

Libraries of TCR beta came from quantitative 5'-RACE with molecular barcodes. A single record per CDR3 protein comes from TCRdb applying MiXCR to the 5' RACE reads. The data contain a few hundred thousand distinct CDR3 sequences, around 24% of them singletons. Notes on the study in general: Seemingly characteristic of ankylosing spondylitis blood was a TCR beta motif consisting of under ten highly homologous variants.

Per the germline V gene, CDR1 is GTSNPN and CDR2 is SVGIG (reference sequence). Trimming took off 1 base at V and 3 bases at J, with 16 bases between the two ends. CDR3 length: 15 amino acids. This chain connects TRBV30 to TRBJ2-7, with D possibly TRBD1 on 6 matching bases. The sample taken for sequencing was blood, either unsorted or a sorted T cell fraction (not recorded which). This clonotype originated in a male donor with ankylosing spondylitis. The CDR3 nucleotides read TGTGCCTGGAGTGGGTGGGACAACGTCAACTACGAGCAGTACTTC. It translates to CAWSGWDNVNYEQYF.